The next 19 T cell receptor beta chains were all read from a single sample in a study of cytotoxic CD8 clonotypes in ibrutinib-treated CLL (dated by TCRdb to about 2021). The time point label, as the study defines it: around 25 months on ibrutinib. The receptor library was made with the immunoSEQ multiplex PCR assay. Here the immuneACCESS table is served through TCRdb, limited to in-frame sequences with V and J called. Missing clones are a known gap in these copies; in checked studies unresolved V genes cover under half, and the rest lacks a known reason. The sample table lists roughly 190,000 clones, 72% of them with a count of one. The top ten hold around 15% of the sample. The material was PBMCs, obtained after 24 months of ibrutinib treatment. These receptors were obtained from a human donor with chronic lymphocytic leukemia.

This clone was picked up a small number of times. The rearrangement uses TRBV6-1 and TRBJ2-7; TRBD2 aligns across 11 bases. After removal of 5 bases from V and 10 bases from J, the junction contained 7 bases not matched to a gene. CDR1 is MNHNS, CDR2 SASEGT, per germline. The CDR3 runs to 13 residues. The CDR3 sequence is CASSSTSGSIQYF. CDR3 bases: TGTGCCAGCAGTTCTACTAGCGGGAGTATCCAGTACTTC.

The chain is built from TRBV4-1 and TRBJ1-2, with D tentatively TRBD1 (5 bases). V dropped 1 base and J dropped 2 bases, with 8 bases sitting between them. CDR3 length equals 14 residues. CDR1 and CDR2 from the germline V gene are MGHRA and YSYEKL. CDR3 sequence: CASSQVDRNYGYTF. The CDR3 DNA follows: TGCGCCAGCAGCCAAGTAGACAGAAACTATGGCTACACCTTC.

This chain joins TRBV11-3 and TRBJ1-3; D gene ambiguous. Germline CDR1 and CDR2: SGHNT and YENEEA. This CDR3 has 13 residues. Trimming took off 4 bases at V and 2 bases at J, with 6 bases between the two ends. The CDR3 loop reads CASSSRAGNTIYF. In DNA form, the CDR3 reads TGTGCCAGCAGCTCTAGAGCTGGAAACACCATATATTTT.

This clone was observed a few times. V and J are TRBV18 and TRBJ1-5, with a possible D match to TRBD1 (6 bases). V lost 5 bases to trimming and J lost 5 bases, with 10 bases between them. Germline values: CDR1 KGHSH, CDR2 LQKENI. The CDR3 spans 13 residues. In nucleotides, the CDR3 is TGTGCCAGCTCATCGACAGGAGATCAGCCCCAGCATTTT. Protein product: CASSSTGDQPQHF. The variable domain in full, completed from reference TRBV18 and TRBJ1-5, reads NAGVMQNPRHLVRRRGQEARLRCSPMKGHSHVYWYRQLPEEGLKFMVYLQKENIIDESGMPKERFSAEFPKEGPSILRIQQVVRGDSAAYFCASSSTGDQPQHFGDGTRLSIL.

This clone occurred a few times. The CDR3 DNA follows: TGCGCCAGCACCTACCAAGAGACCCAGTACTTC. The encoded protein is CASTYQETQYF. The chain uses TRBV5-1 and TRBJ2-5; D remains ambiguous. Germline V gene lookup returns CDR1 SGHRS and CDR2 YFSETQ. V was trimmed by 6 bases and J by 0 bases, leaving 3 bases between them. This CDR3 region has 11 residues.

This chain links TRBV4-2 with TRBJ2-7; 13 bases line up with TRBD2. The CDR3 has 16 residues. The germline V gene has CDR1 LGHNA and CDR2 YNFKEQ. With 6 bases clipped from V and 5 bases from J, the junction kept 10 bases outside the gene matches. The DNA of the CDR3 is TGTGCCAGCAGACAACTAGCGGGAGGGCCGGTCGACGAGCAGTACTTC. Translating it yields CASRQLAGGPVDEQYF.

There are a few counts of this clone. The V and J genes are TRBV15 and TRBJ2-1; D gene ambiguous. Trimming stripped 1 base from V and 0 bases from J, with 7 bases between. Germline values: CDR1 LNHNV, CDR2 YYDKDF (reference sequence). The CDR3 loop spans 15 amino acids. CDR3 DNA: TGTGCCACCAGCAGAGGGAGCATCTCCTACAATGAGCAGTTCTTC. Protein sequence: CATSRGSISYNEQFF. Using reference TRBV15 and TRBJ2-1 for the parts outside the CDR3, the full variable domain is DAMVIQNPRYQVTQFGKPVTLSCSQTLNHNVMYWYQQKSSQAPKLLFHYYDKDFNNEADTPDNFQSRRPNTSFCFLDIRSPGLGDTAMYLCATSRGSISYNEQFFGPGTRLTVL.

The V gene is TRBV30, the J gene TRBJ2-2; tentative D call: TRBD1 (6 bases). Trimming took off 6 bases at V and 1 base at J, with 15 bases between the two ends. The CDR3 covers 15 residues. Germline CDR1 is GTSNPN and CDR2 is SVGIG (reference sequence). The DNA of the CDR3 is TGTGCCTGCAAACGGACAGTGTTGAACACCGGGGAGCTGTTTTTT. It encodes CACKRTVLNTGELFF.

V usage is TRBV5-1 and J usage is TRBJ2-1, with TRBD1 matching 7 bases. The CDR3 extends over 14 amino acids. Unmatched junction bases numbered 8, after V lost 5 bases and J lost 6 bases. In germline, CDR1 is SGHRS, CDR2 YFSETQ. CDR3 in DNA: TGCGCCAGCAGTGACAACAGGGGCTCCAATGAGCAGTTCTTC. Protein: CASSDNRGSNEQFF. Full variable domain (rest looked up from reference TRBV5-1 and TRBJ2-1): KAGVTQTPRYLIKTRGQQVTLSCSPISGHRSVSWYQQTPGQGLQFLFEYFSETQRNKGNFPGRFSGRQFSNSRSEMNVSTLELGDSALYLCASSDNRGSNEQFFGPGTRLTVL.

This chain's CDR3 is CASSSPPGQGARNEQFF. CDR3 DNA sequence: TGTGCCAGCAGCTCTCCACCGGGACAGGGGGCGCGCAATGAGCAGTTCTTC. The V gene is TRBV5-8, the J gene TRBJ2-1; TRBD1 matches at 12 bases. V trimming: 3 bases; J trimming: 6 bases; junction bases outside the gene matches: 10. Germline V gene sequence: CDR1 SGHTS, CDR2 YDEGEE. The CDR3 runs 17 residues.

The gene calls are TRBV9 and TRBJ2-5; 7 bases align to TRBD1. The V gene's germline CDR1 is SGDLS and CDR2 YYNGEE. Trimming took 4 bases from V and 1 from J; bases not matched to a gene: 4. The CDR3 has 14 residues. The CDR3 nucleotides read TGTGCCAGCAGCTTCCGGGACAGCCAAGAGACCCAGTACTTC. Translation gives CASSFRDSQETQYF.

The gene calls are TRBV15 and TRBJ2-1; TRBD2 is a possible D gene (5 bases). The CDR3 length is 14 residues. CDR1 and CDR2 from the germline V gene are LNHNV and YYDKDF (reference sequence). Trimming removed 1 base at V and 8 bases at J, with 12 bases between. Here the CDR3 reads CATSRAWGVHEQFF. The CDR3 DNA follows: TGTGCCACCAGCAGAGCATGGGGAGTCCATGAGCAGTTCTTC.

The chain joins TRBV5-1 to TRBJ1-1; 7 bases match TRBD1. Germline V lookup: CDR1 SGHRS, CDR2 YFSETQ. The V segment lost 2 bases and the J segment 3 bases; nucleotides outside the gene matches: 4. The CDR3 is 14 amino acids. CDR3: CASSFTGADTEAFF. The CDR3 DNA is TGCGCCAGCAGCTTTACAGGGGCGGACACTGAAGCTTTCTTT. Full variable domain (outside the CDR3, taken from reference TRBV5-1 and TRBJ1-1): KAGVTQTPRYLIKTRGQQVTLSCSPISGHRSVSWYQQTPGQGLQFLFEYFSETQRNKGNFPGRFSGRQFSNSRSEMNVSTLELGDSALYLCASSFTGADTEAFFGQGTRLTVV.

This clone came up a few times. The chain employs TRBV11-2 and TRBJ2-7; D remains unclear. Per the germline V gene, CDR1 is SGHAT and CDR2 is FQNNGV. The CDR3 contains 13 residues. V was shortened by 1 base and J by 4 bases, with 8 bases between the two germline ends. The CDR3, as DNA: TGTGCCAGCAGCTTAGGGGTAGAGTACGAGCAGTACTTC. Encoded protein: CASSLGVEYEQYF.

The chain carries TRBV25-1 and TRBJ2-3; D unclear. This CDR3 has 16 amino acids. Germline loops: CDR1 MGHDK, CDR2 SYGVNS. V lost 4 bases, J lost 0 bases, and 14 bases lay in between. As DNA, the CDR3 is TGTGCCAGCAGTGGCCGAGAGTTTGCTAGCACAGATACGCAGTATTTT. Encoded protein: CASSGREFASTDTQYF. Full variable domain (missing parts from reference TRBV25-1 and TRBJ2-3): EADIYQTPRYLVIGTGKKITLECSQTMGHDKMYWYQQDPGMELHLIHYSYGVNSTEKGDLSSESTVSRIRTEHFPLTLESARPSHTSQYLCASSGREFASTDTQYFGPGTRLTVL.

The V gene is TRBV19, the J gene TRBJ2-2, with 8 bases lining up with TRBD1. In germline, CDR1 is LNHDA, CDR2 SQIVND (reference sequence). Losses at the gene ends were 6 bases for V and 7 bases for J; bases not matched to a gene: 1. The CDR3 is 12 residues long. The CDR3 sequence is CASRTGDGELFF. Written as DNA, the CDR3 is TGTGCCAGTAGGACAGGGGACGGGGAGCTGTTTTTT.

As to this clone: This sample also contains other DNA sequences that code for the same CDR3. V and J are TRBV19 and TRBJ2-7; TRBD1 matches 7 bases. This CDR3 spans 14 amino acids. Germline values: CDR1 LNHDA, CDR2 SQIVND (reference sequence). The V and J ends lost 5 bases and 0 bases, in that order; junction bases with no gene match: 4. This CDR3 reads CASSGQASSYEQYF. The DNA of the CDR3 is TGTGCCAGTAGTGGACAGGCGTCCTCCTACGAGCAGTACTTC.

The chain links TRBV4-3 to TRBJ2-3; 7 nucleotides line up with TRBD1. Losses at the gene ends were 0 bases for V and 2 bases for J; bases not matched to a gene: 5. The CDR3 contains 16 residues. CDR1 is LGHNA, CDR2 YSLEER, per germline. The CDR3 loop is CASSQEMGQITDTQYF. The CDR3 nucleotides read TGCGCCAGCAGCCAAGAGATGGGACAGATCACAGATACGCAGTATTTT.

V and J are TRBV7-9 and TRBJ2-7; D is unclear. The germline gives CDR1 SEHNR, CDR2 FQNEAQ (reference sequence). This CDR3 spans 15 amino acids. Between the trimmed V and J ends, which lost 5 bases and 0 bases, there was a span of 14 bases. Here the CDR3 DNA reads TGTGCCAGCAGCGTAACACCTCCTACCTCCTACGAGCAGTACTTC. The encoded protein is CASSVTPPTSYEQYF.